The rows below give T cell receptor beta chains drawn from one sample of a study of neoadjuvant nivolumab and ipilimumab in lung cancer. Produced via immunoSEQ multiplex PCR; TCRdb's table is partial and in-frame only. The sample has a few thousand clones, about 74% seen once. The source material was normal lung tissue adjacent to the tumor, sampled after neoadjuvant nivolumab, alone or with ipilimumab, at or shortly before surgery. The receptor set was obtained from an adult with non-small cell lung cancer. Some clones in this sample may be carry-over from other donors' samples. Both conserved end residues are part of each CDR3. A D gene is named only where the DNA matches it firmly. The size of a clone is reported for some rows only, either as once, few or many, or as a class for expanded clones.

abundance: few
d_gene: TRBD2
j_gene: TRBJ2-2
v_gene: TRBV5-1
CDR3aa: CASSLVLAGGPGELFF
CDR3nt: TGCGCCAGCAGCTTGGTTTTAGCGGGAGGCCCCGGGGAGCTGTTTTTT

abundance: -
d_gene: TRBD1
j_gene: TRBJ1-1
v_gene: TRBV6-5
CDR3aa: CASSYSDRVEAFF
CDR3nt: TGTGCCAGCAGTTACTCCGACAGGGTTGAAGCTTTCTTT

abundance: -
d_gene: -
j_gene: TRBJ2-7
v_gene: TRBV29-1
CDR3aa: CSVGNLDEQYF
CDR3nt: TGCAGCGTTGGGAACCTTGACGAGCAGTACTTC

abundance: -
d_gene: -
j_gene: TRBJ2-7
v_gene: TRBV12-5
CDR3aa: CASGLFTGTHEQYF
CDR3nt: TGTGCTAGTGGTTTGTTCACAGGGACCCACGAGCAGTACTTC

abundance: -
d_gene: -
j_gene: TRBJ1-5
v_gene: TRBV7-2
CDR3aa: CASSLGSSVEPQHF
CDR3nt: TGTGCCAGCAGCTTAGGCTCCTCCGTGGAGCCCCAGCATTTT

abundance: -
d_gene: TRBD1
j_gene: TRBJ2-2
v_gene: TRBV25-1
CDR3aa: CASSALDRGGSGELFF
CDR3nt: TGTGCCAGCAGCGCATTGGACAGGGGGGGATCCGGGGAGCTGTTTTTT

abundance: -
d_gene: -
j_gene: TRBJ1-5
v_gene: TRBV21-1
CDR3aa: CASSKTDLWNQPQHF
CDR3nt: TGTGCCAGCAGCAAAACGGATTTGTGGAATCAGCCCCAGCATTTT

abundance: few
d_gene: TRBD2
j_gene: TRBJ2-7
v_gene: TRBV29-1
CDR3aa: CSASGTSGRVGEQYF
CDR3nt: TGCAGCGCCTCCGGGACTAGCGGGAGAGTTGGCGAGCAGTACTTC

abundance: few
d_gene: TRBD2
j_gene: TRBJ2-1
v_gene: TRBV14
CDR3aa: CASSVLAGGNEQFF
CDR3nt: TGTGCCAGCAGTGTTCTAGCGGGAGGCAATGAGCAGTTCTTC

abundance: -
d_gene: TRBD2
j_gene: TRBJ2-2
v_gene: TRBV5-1
CDR3aa: CASSSLAGGRNTGELFF
CDR3nt: TGCGCCAGCAGCTCCCTAGCGGGAGGACGCAACACCGGGGAGCTGTTTTTT